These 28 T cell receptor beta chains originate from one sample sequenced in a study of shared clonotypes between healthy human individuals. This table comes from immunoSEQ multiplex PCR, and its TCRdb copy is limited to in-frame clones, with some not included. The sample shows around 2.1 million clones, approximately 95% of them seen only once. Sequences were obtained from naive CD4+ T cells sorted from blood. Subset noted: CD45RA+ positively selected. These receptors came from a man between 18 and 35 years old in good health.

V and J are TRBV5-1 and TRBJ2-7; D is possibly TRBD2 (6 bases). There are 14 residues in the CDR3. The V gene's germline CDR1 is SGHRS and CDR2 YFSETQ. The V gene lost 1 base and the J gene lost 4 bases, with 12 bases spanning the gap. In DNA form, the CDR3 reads TGCGCCAGCAGCTTGTCTAGCGCCCGTTACGAGCAGTACTTC. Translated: CASSLSSARYEQYF.

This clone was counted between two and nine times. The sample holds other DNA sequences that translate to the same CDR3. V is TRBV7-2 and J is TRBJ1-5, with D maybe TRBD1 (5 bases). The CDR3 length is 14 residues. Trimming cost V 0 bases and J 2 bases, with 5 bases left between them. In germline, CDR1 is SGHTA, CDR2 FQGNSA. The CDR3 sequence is CASSLAQGNQPQHF. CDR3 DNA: TGTGCCAGCAGCTTAGCACAGGGCAATCAGCCCCAGCATTTT.

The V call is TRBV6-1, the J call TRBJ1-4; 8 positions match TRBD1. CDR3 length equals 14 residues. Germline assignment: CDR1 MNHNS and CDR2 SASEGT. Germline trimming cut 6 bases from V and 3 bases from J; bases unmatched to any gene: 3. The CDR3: CASSGQGSNEKLFF. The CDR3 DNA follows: TGTGCCAGCAGCGGACAGGGCTCTAATGAAAAACTGTTTTTT.

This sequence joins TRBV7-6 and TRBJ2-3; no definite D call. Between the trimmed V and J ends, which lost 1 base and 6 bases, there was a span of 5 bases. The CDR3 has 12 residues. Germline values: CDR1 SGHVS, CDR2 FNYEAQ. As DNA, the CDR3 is TGTGCCAGCAGCTTAGTCCAGGATACGCAGTATTTT. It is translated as CASSLVQDTQYF.

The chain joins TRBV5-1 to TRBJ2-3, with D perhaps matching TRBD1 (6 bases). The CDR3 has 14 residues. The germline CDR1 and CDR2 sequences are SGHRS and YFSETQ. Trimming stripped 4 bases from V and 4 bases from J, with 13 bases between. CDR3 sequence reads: CASSMQGTPDTQYF. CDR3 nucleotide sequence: TGCGCCAGCAGCATGCAGGGGACCCCAGATACGCAGTATTTT.

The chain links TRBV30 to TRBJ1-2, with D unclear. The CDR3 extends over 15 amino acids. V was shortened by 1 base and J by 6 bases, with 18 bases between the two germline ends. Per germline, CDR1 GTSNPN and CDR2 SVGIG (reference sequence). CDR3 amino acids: CAWSDVGFSGDGYTF. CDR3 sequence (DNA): TGTGCCTGGAGTGACGTCGGGTTCTCTGGGGATGGCTACACCTTC. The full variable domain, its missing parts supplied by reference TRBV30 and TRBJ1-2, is SQTIHQWPATLVQPVGSPLSLECTVEGTSNPNLYWYRQAAGRGLQLLFYSVGIGQISSEVPQNLSASRPQDRQFILSSKKLLLSDSGFYLCAWSDVGFSGDGYTFGSGTRLTVV.

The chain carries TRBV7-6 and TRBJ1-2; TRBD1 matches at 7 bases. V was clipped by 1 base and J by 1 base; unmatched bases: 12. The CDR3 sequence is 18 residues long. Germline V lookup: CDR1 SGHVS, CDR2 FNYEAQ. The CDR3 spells CASSLVLGGGDFNYGYTF. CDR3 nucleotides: TGTGCCAGCAGCTTAGTCTTGGGAGGGGGCGATTTTAACTATGGCTACACCTTC.

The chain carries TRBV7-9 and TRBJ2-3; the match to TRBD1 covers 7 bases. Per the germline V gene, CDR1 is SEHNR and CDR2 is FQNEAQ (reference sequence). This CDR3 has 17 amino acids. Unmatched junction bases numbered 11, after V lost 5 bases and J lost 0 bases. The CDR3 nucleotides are TGTGCCAGCAGCCCAAGCCGGGACAGTGGTAGCACAGATACGCAGTATTTT. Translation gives CASSPSRDSGSTDTQYF.

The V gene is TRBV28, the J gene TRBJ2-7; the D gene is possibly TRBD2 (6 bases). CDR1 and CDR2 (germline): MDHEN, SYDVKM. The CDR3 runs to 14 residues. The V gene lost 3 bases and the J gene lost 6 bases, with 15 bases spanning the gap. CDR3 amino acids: CASSFTETRSEQYF. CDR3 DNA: TGTGCCAGCAGTTTTACAGAGACTAGGTCCGAGCAGTACTTC.

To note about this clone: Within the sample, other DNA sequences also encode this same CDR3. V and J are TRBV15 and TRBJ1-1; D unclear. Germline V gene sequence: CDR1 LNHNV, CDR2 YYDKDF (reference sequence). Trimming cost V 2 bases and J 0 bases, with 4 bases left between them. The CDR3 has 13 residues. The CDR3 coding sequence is TGTGCCACCAGCAGACAGTTGAACACTGAAGCTTTCTTT. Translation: CATSRQLNTEAFF. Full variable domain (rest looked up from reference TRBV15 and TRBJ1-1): DAMVIQNPRYQVTQFGKPVTLSCSQTLNHNVMYWYQQKSSQAPKLLFHYYDKDFNNEADTPDNFQSRRPNTSFCFLDIRSPGLGDTAMYLCATSRQLNTEAFFGQGTRLTVV.

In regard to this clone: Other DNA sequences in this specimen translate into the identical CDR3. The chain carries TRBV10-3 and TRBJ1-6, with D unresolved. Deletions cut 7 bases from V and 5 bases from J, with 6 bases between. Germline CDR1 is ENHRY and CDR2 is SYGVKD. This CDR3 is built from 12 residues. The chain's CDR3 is CAIKGNNSPLHF. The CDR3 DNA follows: TGTGCCATCAAAGGAAATAATTCACCCCTCCACTTT.

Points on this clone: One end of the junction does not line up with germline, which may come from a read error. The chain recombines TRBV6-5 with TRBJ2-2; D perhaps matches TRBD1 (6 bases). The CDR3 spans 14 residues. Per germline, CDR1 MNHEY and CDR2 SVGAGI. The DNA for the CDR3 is TGTGCCAGCAGTTACACCCTTAGCAGAGGGGGGCTGTTTTTT. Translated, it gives CASSYTLSRGGLFF.

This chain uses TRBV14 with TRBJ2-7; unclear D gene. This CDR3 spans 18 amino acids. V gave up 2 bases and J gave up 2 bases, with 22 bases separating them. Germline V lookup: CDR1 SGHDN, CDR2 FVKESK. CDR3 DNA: TGTGCCAGCAGCCAACGAAATGACCCCGGCCCTTGGCCCTACGAGCAGTACTTC. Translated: CASSQRNDPGPWPYEQYF.

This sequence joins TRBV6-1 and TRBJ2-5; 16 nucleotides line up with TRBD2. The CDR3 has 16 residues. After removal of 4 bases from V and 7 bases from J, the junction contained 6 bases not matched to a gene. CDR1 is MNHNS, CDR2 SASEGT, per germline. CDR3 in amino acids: CASSAGLAGGQGTQYF. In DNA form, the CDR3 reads TGTGCCAGCAGTGCGGGACTAGCGGGGGGGCAGGGGACCCAGTACTTC.

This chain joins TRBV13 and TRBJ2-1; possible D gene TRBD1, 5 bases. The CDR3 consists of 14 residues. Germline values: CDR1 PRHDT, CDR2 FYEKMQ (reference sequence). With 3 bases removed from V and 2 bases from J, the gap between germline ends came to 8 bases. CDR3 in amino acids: CASSLAGPYNEQFF. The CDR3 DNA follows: TGTGCCAGCAGCTTGGCAGGGCCCTACAATGAGCAGTTCTTC.

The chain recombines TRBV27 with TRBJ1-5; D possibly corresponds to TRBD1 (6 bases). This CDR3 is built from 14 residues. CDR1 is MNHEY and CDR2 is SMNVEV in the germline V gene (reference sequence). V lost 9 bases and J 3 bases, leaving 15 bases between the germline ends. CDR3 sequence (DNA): TGTGCCAGTGCCAGGGGCCCCCCCAATCAGCCCCAGCATTTT. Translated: CASARGPPNQPQHF.

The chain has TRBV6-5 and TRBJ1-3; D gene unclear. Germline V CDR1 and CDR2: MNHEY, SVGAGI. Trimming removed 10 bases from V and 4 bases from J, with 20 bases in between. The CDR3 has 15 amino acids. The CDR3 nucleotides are TGTGCCACCAAGCCCACTCGGACGGGGGGAAACACCATATATTTT. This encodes CATKPTRTGGNTIYF.

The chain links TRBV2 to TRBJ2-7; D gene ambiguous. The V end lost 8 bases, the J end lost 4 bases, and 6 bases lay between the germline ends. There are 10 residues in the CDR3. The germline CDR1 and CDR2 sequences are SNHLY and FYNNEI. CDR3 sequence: CASLAYEQYF. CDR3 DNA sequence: TGTGCCAGCCTTGCTTACGAGCAGTACTTC.

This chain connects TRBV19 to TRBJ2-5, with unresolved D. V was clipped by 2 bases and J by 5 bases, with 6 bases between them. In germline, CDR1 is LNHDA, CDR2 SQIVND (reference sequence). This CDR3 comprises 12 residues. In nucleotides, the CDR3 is TGTGCCAGTAGTATAAGTTCGGAGACCCAGTACTTC. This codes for CASSISSETQYF.

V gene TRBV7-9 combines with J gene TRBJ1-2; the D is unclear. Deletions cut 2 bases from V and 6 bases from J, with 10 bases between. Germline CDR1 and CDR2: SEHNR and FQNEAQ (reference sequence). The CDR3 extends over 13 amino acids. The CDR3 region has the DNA TGTGCCAGCAGCTTACAGCAATGGAATGGCTACACCTTC. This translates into CASSLQQWNGYTF.

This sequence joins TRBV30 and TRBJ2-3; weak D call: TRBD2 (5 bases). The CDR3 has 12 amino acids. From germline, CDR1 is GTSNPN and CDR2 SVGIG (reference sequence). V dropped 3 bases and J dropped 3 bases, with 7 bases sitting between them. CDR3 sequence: CAWSTRTDTQYF. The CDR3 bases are TGTGCCTGGAGCACTAGAACAGATACGCAGTATTTT.

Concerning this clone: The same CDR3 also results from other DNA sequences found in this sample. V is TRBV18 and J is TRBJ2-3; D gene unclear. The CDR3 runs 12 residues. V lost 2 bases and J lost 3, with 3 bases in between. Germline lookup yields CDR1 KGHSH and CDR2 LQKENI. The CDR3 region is CASSPSTDTQYF. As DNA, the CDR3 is TGTGCCAGCTCACCAAGTACAGATACGCAGTATTTT. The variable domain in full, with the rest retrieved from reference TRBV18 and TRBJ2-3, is NAGVMQNPRHLVRRRGQEARLRCSPMKGHSHVYWYRQLPEEGLKFMVYLQKENIIDESGMPKERFSAEFPKEGPSILRIQQVVRGDSAAYFCASSPSTDTQYFGPGTRLTVL.

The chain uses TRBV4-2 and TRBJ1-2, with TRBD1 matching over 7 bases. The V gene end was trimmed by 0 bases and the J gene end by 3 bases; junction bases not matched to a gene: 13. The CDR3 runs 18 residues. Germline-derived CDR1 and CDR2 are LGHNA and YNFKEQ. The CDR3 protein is CASSQDNGRGRMDYGYTF. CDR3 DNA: TGTGCCAGCAGCCAAGATAACGGGAGGGGGCGCATGGACTATGGCTACACCTTC.

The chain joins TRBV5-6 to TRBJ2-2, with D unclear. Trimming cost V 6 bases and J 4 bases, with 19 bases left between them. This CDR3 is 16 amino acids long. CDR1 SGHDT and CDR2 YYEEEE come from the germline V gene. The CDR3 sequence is CASIPAWKASTGELFF. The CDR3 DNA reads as TGTGCCAGCATTCCAGCCTGGAAGGCATCCACCGGGGAGCTGTTTTTT.

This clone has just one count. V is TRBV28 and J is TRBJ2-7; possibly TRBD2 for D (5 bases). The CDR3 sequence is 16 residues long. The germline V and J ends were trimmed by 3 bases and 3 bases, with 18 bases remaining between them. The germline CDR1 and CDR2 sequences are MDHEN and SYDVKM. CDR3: CASSFKMRAASYEQYF. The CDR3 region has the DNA TGTGCCAGCAGTTTTAAAATGAGGGCAGCGAGCTACGAGCAGTACTTC. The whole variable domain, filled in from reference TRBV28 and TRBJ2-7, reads DVKVTQSSRYLVKRTGEKVFLECVQDMDHENMFWYRQDPGLGLRLIYFSYDVKMKEKGDIPEGYSVSREKKERFSLILESASTNQTSMYLCASSFKMRAASYEQYFGPGTRLTVT.

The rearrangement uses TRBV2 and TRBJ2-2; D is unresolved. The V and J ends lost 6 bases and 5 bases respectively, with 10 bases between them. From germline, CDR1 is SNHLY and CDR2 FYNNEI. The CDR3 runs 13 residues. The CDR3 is CASSPTLTGELFF. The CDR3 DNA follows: TGTGCCAGCAGCCCGACTTTAACCGGGGAGCTGTTTTTT.

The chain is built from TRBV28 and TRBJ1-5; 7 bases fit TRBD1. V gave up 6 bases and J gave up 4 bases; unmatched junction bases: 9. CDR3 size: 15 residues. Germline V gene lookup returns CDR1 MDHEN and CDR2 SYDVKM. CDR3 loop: CASRQPDRENQPQHF. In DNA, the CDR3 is TGTGCCAGCAGACAACCCGACAGGGAGAATCAGCCCCAGCATTTT.

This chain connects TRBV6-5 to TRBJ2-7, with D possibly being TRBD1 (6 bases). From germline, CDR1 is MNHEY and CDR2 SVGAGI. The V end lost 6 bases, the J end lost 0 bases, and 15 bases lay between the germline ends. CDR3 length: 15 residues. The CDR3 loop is CASRDWDTASYEQYF. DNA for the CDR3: TGTGCCAGCAGAGACTGGGACACCGCCTCCTACGAGCAGTACTTC.